The sequence of this T cell receptor beta chain was determined in a study of identical twins. A universal primer site came from template switching; cDNA carried unique molecular identifiers. MiXCR was run by TCRdb on the 5' RACE reads, yielding one entry per CDR3 protein. The table shows some 190,000 distinct CDR3 sequences, with 15% occurring only once. This clonotype was observed a few times. CDR3 size: 14 residues. CDR1 and CDR2 (germline): SQVTM, ANQGSEA. V dropped 6 bases and J dropped 6 bases, with 17 bases sitting between them. These sequences were also reported in another study, on T cells expressing NK-cell markers. That paper notes: Seven HCMV-seropositive donors and one seronegative donor made up the eight sequenced donors.

Sequenced: CD8+ T cells sorted from blood. The chain is built from TRBV29-1 and TRBJ2-2; the D gene could be TRBD1 or TRBD2 (6 bases each). This TCR was sampled from a woman aged 18-29 years in good health. The CDR3 sequence is CSVEGGFGSGELFF. CDR3 in DNA: TGCAGCGTAGAGGGGGGATTCGGGTCCGGGGAGCTGTTTTTT.